This is a list of T cell receptor beta chains from one sample in a study of Ad26.COV2.S vaccination and SARS-CoV-2 variants. The protocol was immunoSEQ multiplex PCR, while the TCRdb copy is restricted to in-frame clones and leaves out a portion. The table records about 350,000 clones, around 89% of them present only once. Sequences were derived from peripheral blood, sampled in a trial of Ad26.COV2.S vaccine versus placebo. These receptors came from a person between 18 and 60 years old who received the Ad26.COV2.S COVID-19 vaccine or a placebo. Each CDR3 is given with its conserved first and last residue. D genes are given only for firm matches. Not all rows give a size; the values are once, few, many and, for expanded clones, a class.

TRBV5-4	-	TRBD1	14	TRBJ1-2	TGTGCCAGCAGCTTGGTCGGACAGGGATATGGCTACACCTTC	CASSLVGQGYGYTF
TRBV19	-	-	14	TRBJ1-2	TGTGCCAGTAGTGAAGGCCAGGTACTCGGTGGCTACACCTTC	CASSEGQVLGGYTF
TRBV2	-	-	16	TRBJ2-6	TGTGCCAGCACCGGGGGCCGAGGCTCTGGGGCCAACGTCCTGACTTTC	CASTGGRGSGANVLTF
TRBV19	few	-	12	TRBJ1-1	TGTGCCAGTAGTATAGGCCGTATGGCGGCTTTCTTT	CASSIGRMAAFF
TRBV9	-	-	14	TRBJ1-5	TGTGCCAGCAGCGTTCGGGGGGGGCGTGAGCCCCAGCATTTT	CASSVRGGREPQHF
TRBV19	once	-	13	TRBJ2-4	TGTGCCAGTAGTATAGATCCGAAAAACATTCAGTACTTC	CASSIDPKNIQYF
TRBV9	-	-	15	TRBJ1-1	TGTGCCAGCAGCGTAGAGGGCACCGCGGCCACTGAAGCTTTCTTT	CASSVEGTAATEAFF
TRBV7-9	-	TRBD2	13	TRBJ2-3	TGTGCCAGCCGACTAGCGAGCACAGATACGCAGTATTTT	CASRLASTDTQYF
TRBV18	-	-	17	TRBJ2-1	TGTGCCAGCTCACCCACTCGTAGCCTTAGCATCGGCAATGAGCAGTTCTTC	CASSPTRSLSIGNEQFF
TRBV5-1	once	-	13	TRBJ1-1	TGCGCCAGCAGCCCTTTTGGGGCAACTGAAGCTTTCTTT	CASSPFGATEAFF
TRBV5-7	-	-	15	TRBJ1-5	TGTGCCAGCAGCTCCCTCAGGTATAGCAATCAGCCCCAGCATTTT	CASSSLRYSNQPQHF
TRBV7-6	-	TRBD1	17	TRBJ1-3	TGTGCCAGCAGCCTCACCGGGACAGGGGGCTCAGGAAACACCATATATTTT	CASSLTGTGGSGNTIYF
TRBV4-1	-	-	15	TRBJ2-7	TGCGCCAGCAGCCAAGGAACAGGGAGCTCCTACGAGCAGTACTTC	CASSQGTGSSYEQYF
TRBV5-1	-	TRBD2	15	TRBJ2-2	TGCGCCAGCAGCGGTAGCGGGGCGAACACCGGGGAGCTGTTTTTT	CASSGSGANTGELFF
TRBV9	-	TRBD1	14	TRBJ2-3	TGTGCCAGCAGCGCAGGGGGTATCGCAGATACGCAGTATTTT	CASSAGGIADTQYF
TRBV27	-	-	13	TRBJ2-7	TGTGCCAGCTCTGGACGGCCCTCCTACGAGCAGTACTTC	CASSGRPSYEQYF
TRBV6-5	-	-	15	TRBJ2-7	TGTGCCAGCAGTTTAGGGAGATCCAGCTCCTACGAGCAGTACTTC	CASSLGRSSSYEQYF
TRBV28	once	-	16	TRBJ2-2	TGTGCCAGCAGTCCCACCGGGACGCTCGAACACCGGGGAGCTGTTTTT	CASSPTGTLEHRGAVF
TRBV30	-	-	15	TRBJ1-5	TGTGCCTGGAGTGTACTCTTTAAGGGGGATCAGCCCCAGCATTTT	CAWSVLFKGDQPQHF
TRBV30	-	TRBD2	16	TRBJ2-5	TGTGCCTGGAGTGTACCCCACAGCGGGGGACTAGAGACCCAGTACTTC	CAWSVPHSGGLETQYF
TRBV4-3	-	-	13	TRBJ1-1	TGCGCCAGCAGCAACCCCCGGGACACTGAAGCTTTCTTT	CASSNPRDTEAFF
TRBV7-9	once	-	13	TRBJ1-5	TGTGCCAGCAGCACGACAGGAGATCAGCCCCAGCATTTT	CASSTTGDQPQHF
TRBV7-8	-	-	16	TRBJ2-3	TGTGCCAGCAGCTTAGAGTCAGGCGCTAGCACAGATACGCAGTATTTT	CASSLESGASTDTQYF
TRBV7-2	-	-	14	TRBJ2-1	TGTGCCAGCAGCTTAGGGGGTGGTTGGGATGAGCAGTTCTTC	CASSLGGGWDEQFF
TRBV11-2	-	TRBD1	15	TRBJ2-1	TGTGCCAGCAGTCGACAGGGGACACTAAACAATGAGCAGTTCTTC	CASSRQGTLNNEQFF
TRBV9	-	-	13	TRBJ2-1	TGTGCCAGCAGCTCACAGGGATACAATGAGCAGTTCTTC	CASSSQGYNEQFF
TRBV9	-	-	13	TRBJ1-6	TGTGCCAGCGGATCAGAGGGGAATTCACCCCTCCACTTT	CASGSEGNSPLHF
TRBV30	-	TRBD1	15	TRBJ2-7	TGTGCCGGAAACCTCCGGGACAGCGGAGCCTACGAGCAGTACTTC	CAGNLRDSGAYEQYF
TRBV5-4	-	TRBD1	16	TRBJ1-3	TGTGCCAGCAGCCCTACCCGCGGACAGGGCCGAAACACCATATATTTT	CASSPTRGQGRNTIYF
TRBV4-3	-	-	17	TRBJ2-7	TGCGCCAGCAGCCAAGATCGTGGGGCGGGGAGCTCCTACGAGCAGTACTTC	CASSQDRGAGSSYEQYF